Below are 25 T cell receptor beta chains sequenced from a single sample in a study of cytomegalovirus exposure and HLA in healthy donors (dated 2017 in TCRdb). Libraries were made using the immunoSEQ multiplex PCR assay. For the multiplex PCR, a mixture combining 60 forward primers for TCR Vbeta segments and 13 reverse primers for TCR Jbeta segments was used. The clones in this table, taken by TCRdb from immuneACCESS, are in-frame only. Not every clone is retained; where verified, under half of the shortfall comes from an unresolved V gene, and the cause of the rest is unknown. For this sample the table gives about 200,000 clones, of which around 78% were detected only once. Approximately 2% of the sample is taken by the ten largest. Material: PBMCs. The receptor source for this set is a man aged 25-40 years in good health and CMV-seronegative.

The chain links TRBV6-1 to TRBJ2-1; D is unclear. The CDR3 has 14 residues. Deletions cut 1 base from V and 3 bases from J, with 7 bases between. The germline V gene encodes CDR1 MNHNS and CDR2 SASEGT. CDR3 in DNA: TGTGCCAGCAGTGAAGGGGCAGGCTACAATGAGCAGTTCTTC. Translation: CASSEGAGYNEQFF.

The chain employs TRBV29-1 and TRBJ1-4; 8 positions agree with TRBD1. CDR1 is SQVTM, CDR2 ANQGSEA, per germline. CDR3 size: 14 residues. The junction had 4 bases not matched to a gene; V was cut back by 1 base and J by 6 bases. The CDR3 region is CSVEGYRGDEKLFF. CDR3 nucleotides: TGCAGCGTTGAAGGCTACAGGGGGGATGAAAAACTGTTTTTT.

This clone has at least ten counts. The chain has TRBV9 and TRBJ1-1; 7 bases fit TRBD1. V was clipped by 2 bases and J by 0 bases; unmatched bases: 4. The germline CDR1 and CDR2 sequences are SGDLS and YYNGEE. The CDR3 consists of 15 residues. CDR3 coding DNA: TGTGCCAGCAGCGTGCGGACAGGTTTGAACACTGAAGCTTTCTTT. Its protein product is CASSVRTGLNTEAFF.

The V gene is TRBV6-1, the J gene TRBJ2-2; TRBD1 aligns across 8 bases. This CDR3 contains 15 residues. V was pared by 6 bases and J by 1 base, with 4 bases of the junction left unmatched. Germline values: CDR1 MNHNS, CDR2 SASEGT. The CDR3 protein is CASSSGTGNTGELFF. The DNA for the CDR3 is TGTGCCAGCAGCTCCGGGACAGGGAACACCGGGGAGCTGTTTTTT.

The V and J genes are TRBV27 and TRBJ1-6, with D unclear. The CDR3 sequence is 17 residues long. V dropped 1 base and J dropped 0 bases, with 10 bases sitting between them. In germline, CDR1 is MNHEY, CDR2 SMNVEV (reference sequence). Written as DNA, the CDR3 is TGTGCCAGCAGTTTATTTCTCCCGAGCTCCTATAATTCACCCCTCCACTTT. Translation gives CASSLFLPSSYNSPLHF.

The CDR3 reads CASSSPGSEQYF. CDR3 DNA: TGTGCCAGCAGCTCCCCGGGGTCCGAGCAGTACTTC. This chain links TRBV5-4 with TRBJ2-7; tentatively, D is TRBD2 (5 bases). CDR3 length: 12 residues. Germline lookup yields CDR1 SGHNT and CDR2 YYREEE (reference sequence). Trimming removed 3 bases at V and 6 bases at J, with 10 bases between.

The chain couples TRBV11-3 to TRBJ1-1; TRBD1 might be the D (5 bases). Trimming cost V 1 base and J 0 bases, with 9 bases left between them. Germline V gene data show CDR1 as SGHNT and CDR2 as YENEEA. This CDR3 comprises 15 residues. The CDR3 nucleotides are TGTGCCAGCAGCTTAGGGGGGGATATGAACACTGAAGCTTTCTTT. Protein product: CASSLGGDMNTEAFF.

This clone was counted between two and nine times. The DNA for the CDR3 is TGTGCCAGCAGTACCCCGATGGGGGGTTGGGAGACCCAGTACTTC. It codes for CASSTPMGGWETQYF. This sequence joins TRBV6-6 and TRBJ2-5; TRBD2 is a possible D gene (6 bases). Germline CDR1 and CDR2: MNHNY and SVGAGI (reference sequence). V lost 5 bases, J lost 5 bases, and 18 bases lay in between. The CDR3 runs 15 residues.

This clone occurred a few times. The chain combines TRBV4-2 with TRBJ2-7; 10 nucleotides align to TRBD2. The V gene's germline CDR1 is LGHNA and CDR2 YNFKEQ. The junction had 0 bases not matched to a gene; V was cut back by 0 bases and J by 1 base. The CDR3 length is 15 residues. The CDR3 DNA reads as TGTGCCAGCAGCCAAGAACTAGCGGGATCCTACGAGCAGTACTTC. Its protein is CASSQELAGSYEQYF.

The chain has TRBV15 and TRBJ1-1, with no clear D. Germline CDR1 and CDR2: LNHNV and YYDKDF (reference sequence). V lost 5 bases to trimming and J lost 11 bases, with 15 bases between them. The CDR3 consists of 12 residues. The CDR3: CATSGHKLGAFF. The CDR3 nucleotides are TGTGCCACCAGCGGTCACAAACTCGGGGCTTTCTTT.

The CDR3 nucleotides are TGTGCCAGCAGCTTTCCGGACAACTCCAGGAGCAATCAGCCCCAGCATTTT. Translating it yields CASSFPDNSRSNQPQHF. This chain uses TRBV11-1 with TRBJ1-5; a weak D match, TRBD1 (5 bases). The CDR3 runs 17 residues. Germline CDR1 SGHAT, CDR2 FQDESV (reference sequence). V lost 3 bases and J lost 1, with 16 bases in between.

This rearrangement joins TRBV10-1 to TRBJ2-2; D ambiguous. CDR3 length: 15 residues. Looked up from germline, CDR1 is WNHNN and CDR2 is SYGVQD (reference sequence). With 2 bases removed from V and 4 bases from J, the gap between germline ends came to 11 bases. The CDR3 protein is CASSELSGFTGELFF. The CDR3 DNA is TGCGCCAGCAGTGAGCTTTCGGGTTTCACCGGGGAGCTGTTTTTT.

This clone showed up just once. The CDR3 sequence: CASSLRDSFQETQYF. In nucleotides, the CDR3 is TGTGCCAGCAGCTTGAGGGACTCATTTCAAGAGACCCAGTACTTC. The V call is TRBV5-4, the J call TRBJ2-5, with D possibly TRBD2 on 6 matching bases. The CDR3 is 15 amino acids. The germline V gene encodes CDR1 SGHNT and CDR2 YYREEE (reference sequence). V gave up 1 base and J gave up 2 bases, with 12 bases separating them. Drawing the rest from reference TRBV5-4 and TRBJ2-5, the complete variable domain is ETGVTQSPTHLIKTRGQQVTLRCSSQSGHNTVSWYQQALGQGPQFIFQYYREEENGRGNFPPRFSGLQFPNYSSELNVNALELDDSALYLCASSLRDSFQETQYFGPGTRLLVL.

This chain joins TRBV11-2 and TRBJ2-5; 8 nucleotides agree with TRBD2. CDR3 length: 16 amino acids. V was pared by 1 base and J by 5 bases, with 9 bases of the junction left unmatched. The germline CDR1 and CDR2 sequences are SGHAT and FQNNGV. In DNA form, the CDR3 reads TGTGCCAGCAGCTTAGGACGGGAGGGCCTTCGGGAGACCCAGTACTTC. It translates to CASSLGREGLRETQYF.

This clone was picked up one time. The V call is TRBV9, the J call TRBJ1-1, with 12 bases matching TRBD1. The CDR3 loop spans 15 amino acids. The V gene end was trimmed by 3 bases and the J gene end by 3 bases; junction bases not matched to a gene: 3. The germline gives CDR1 SGDLS, CDR2 YYNGEE. CDR3 DNA sequence: TGTGCCAGCAGCGCCCGGGACAGGGGGCACACTGAAGCTTTCTTT. Amino acid sequence: CASSARDRGHTEAFF.

This clone was recorded a few times. The CDR3 spells CASSEVWTGDQPQHF. In DNA, the CDR3 is TGTGCCAGCAGTGAAGTCTGGACAGGGGATCAGCCCCAGCATTTT. The chain carries TRBV6-1 and TRBJ1-5; 9 bases align to TRBD1. Per germline, CDR1 MNHNS and CDR2 SASEGT. The CDR3 extends over 15 amino acids. The V and J ends lost 1 base and 5 bases, in that order; junction bases with no gene match: 3.

The chain uses TRBV11-2 and TRBJ1-1; 7 positions agree with TRBD1. The CDR3 is 16 residues long. CDR1 is SGHAT and CDR2 is FQNNGV in the germline V gene. With V trimmed by 3 bases and J by 8 bases, 15 bases remained unmatched. The CDR3 DNA is TGTGCCAGCAGCTTCGGACAGGTCGACCCCTCAGAGGAAGCTTTCTTT. Translated: CASSFGQVDPSEEAFF.

This rearrangement joins TRBV29-1 to TRBJ2-1, with no clear D. CDR1 and CDR2 (germline): SQVTM, ANQGSEA. V lost 1 base to trimming and J lost 9 bases, with 4 bases between them. CDR3 length: 10 residues. The CDR3 region has the DNA TGCAGCGTTGAAGTAGTTGAGCAGTTCTTC. It yields the protein CSVEVVEQFF.

V gene TRBV2 combines with J gene TRBJ1-6; TRBD1 aligns across 8 bases. The CDR3 length is 15 residues. Trimming removed 2 bases from V and 7 bases from J; junction bases left unmatched: 4. Germline V gene sequence: CDR1 SNHLY, CDR2 FYNNEI. The CDR3 coding sequence is TGTGCCAGCAGTGAAACGGACAGGGAGAATTCACCCCTCCACTTT. Translation: CASSETDRENSPLHF.

In this sample, this clone turned up a few times. The J gene is TRBJ2-7, the V gene TRBV7-9, with 10 bases matching TRBD1. The germline CDR1 and CDR2 sequences are SEHNR and FQNEAQ (reference sequence). The CDR3 loop spans 16 amino acids. The V gene end was trimmed by 3 bases and the J gene end by 2 bases; junction bases not matched to a gene: 7. The CDR3 loop is CASSFPDRGSPYEQYF. DNA for the CDR3: TGTGCCAGCAGCTTTCCGGACAGGGGGTCCCCCTACGAGCAGTACTTC.

V gene TRBV5-1 combines with J gene TRBJ2-5, with a tentative D call TRBD2 (6 bases). The better agreement between TRBJ2-7 and the DNA end casts doubt on the J call. CDR1 SGHRS and CDR2 YFSETQ come from the germline V gene. This CDR3 region has 13 residues. As DNA, the CDR3 is TGCGCCAGCAGCTTGGGTAGCGGCTACGAGCAGTACTTC. Its translation: CASSLGSGYEQYF.

The table lists this clone with a few counts. The genes are TRBV28 and TRBJ1-4; maybe TRBD1 (6 bases). The length of the CDR3 is 13 residues. In germline, CDR1 is MDHEN, CDR2 SYDVKM. Trimming removed 2 bases at V and 6 bases at J, with 7 bases between. The CDR3 coding sequence is TGTGCCAGCAGTTTACCAGGGGATGAAAAACTGTTTTTT. It translates to CASSLPGDEKLFF.

This clone has only one observation. The CDR3 is CASSPEGRNSEQYF. DNA of the CDR3: TGTGCCAGCAGCCCAGAGGGAAGAAATTCGGAGCAGTACTTC. The rearrangement links TRBV7-9 to TRBJ2-7, with TRBD2 as a possible D gene (5 bases). The germline gives CDR1 SEHNR, CDR2 FQNEAQ (reference sequence). The length of the CDR3 is 14 residues. Trimming removed 5 bases at V and 7 bases at J, with 18 bases between.

J is TRBJ1-1 and V is TRBV10-3; maybe TRBD1 (5 bases). Between the trimmed V and J ends, which lost 0 bases and 1 base, there was a span of 6 bases. The CDR3 consists of 14 residues. Germline lookup yields CDR1 ENHRY and CDR2 SYGVKD. The CDR3 bases are TGTGCCATCAGTGAGTCGACAGAGAACACTGAAGCTTTCTTT. Translation: CAISESTENTEAFF.

V and J are TRBV12-1 and TRBJ2-7; the tabulated D call, TRBD2, remains unverified against the DNA. TRBV12-1 is a known pseudogene. This CDR3 region has 15 residues. The CDR3 DNA follows: TGTGCCAGCAGCCCGAGACTAGGCCGCATCTACGAGCAGTACTTC. It is translated as CASSPRLGRIYEQYF.